This TCR beta chain stems from a study of blood T cell repertoires in COVID-19. Generated by immunoSEQ multiplex PCR, the TCRdb table keeps only in-frame clones and is missing some. The sample consists of 350,000 to 550,000 clones, about 85% of them appearing once. V lost 1 base to trimming and J lost 2 bases; unmatched junction nucleotides: 1. Germline V lookup: CDR1 MNHEY, CDR2 SVGAGI. The CDR3 is 16 amino acids. In terms of age and location, participants ranged from roughly 18 to 100 years and lived in fewer than 30 US areas. The clonotype comes from a young woman with acute COVID-19. The chain couples TRBV6-5 to TRBJ2-7; 14 bases are shared with TRBD2. Specimen: PBMCs or T cells enriched from blood (not recorded which). This CDR3 is CASSYWGLAGAYEQYF. CDR3 sequence (DNA): TGTGCCAGCAGTTACTGGGGACTAGCGGGAGCCTACGAGCAGTACTTC.